This T cell receptor beta chain was retrieved from a study of control samples from healthy donors and cancer patients. With 6 bases clipped from V and 5 bases from J, the junction kept 7 bases outside the gene matches. The CDR3 has 13 residues. Germline V gene lookup returns CDR1 ENHRY and CDR2 SYGVKD. This clone showed up just a few times. Method: immunoSEQ multiplex PCR; TCRdb's copy keeps in-frame clones and lacks some. This sample has a few hundred thousand clones, with approximately 92% found just once. The sample taken for sequencing was PBMCs. V usage is TRBV10-3 and J usage is TRBJ2-7; 7 nucleotides agree with TRBD2. This clonotype was sampled from a man aged 40-55 years with head and neck cancer. The CDR3 reads CAISSLTSNEQYF. The DNA for the CDR3 is TGTGCCATCAGCTCCCTGACTAGCAACGAGCAGTACTTC.